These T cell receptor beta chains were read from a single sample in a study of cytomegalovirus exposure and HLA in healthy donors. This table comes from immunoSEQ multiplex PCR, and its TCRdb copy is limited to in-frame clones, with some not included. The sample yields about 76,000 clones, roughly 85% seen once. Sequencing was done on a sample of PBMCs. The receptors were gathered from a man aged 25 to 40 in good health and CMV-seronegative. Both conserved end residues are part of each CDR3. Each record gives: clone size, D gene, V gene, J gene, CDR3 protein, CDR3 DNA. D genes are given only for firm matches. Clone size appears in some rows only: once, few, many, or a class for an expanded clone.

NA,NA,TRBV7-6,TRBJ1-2,CASSLGSTYGYTF,TGTGCCAGCAGCTTGGGCAGCACCTATGGCTACACCTTC
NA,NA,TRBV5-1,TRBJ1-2,CASSLRQAANYGYTF,TGCGCCAGCAGCTTGAGACAGGCCGCTAACTATGGCTACACCTTC
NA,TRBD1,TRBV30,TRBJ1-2,CAHRRQGGGHGYTF,TGTGCCCATCGAAGACAGGGTGGAGGTCATGGCTACACCTTC
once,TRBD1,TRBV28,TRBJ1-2,CAGQGGNYGYTF,TGTGCCGGACAGGGGGGAAACTATGGCTACACCTTC
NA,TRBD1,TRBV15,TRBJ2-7,CATSRKGGQAFYEQYF,TGTGCCACCAGCAGGAAGGGGGGACAGGCTTTCTACGAGCAGTACTTC
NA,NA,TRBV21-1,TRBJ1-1,CASARANTEAFF,TGTGCCAGTGCCAGGGCTAACACTGAAGCTTTCTTT
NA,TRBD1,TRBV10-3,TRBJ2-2,CAIRSGTDAGELFF,TGTGCCATCAGGTCCGGGACAGATGCCGGGGAGCTGTTTTTT
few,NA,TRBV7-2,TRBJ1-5,CASSFDWAGNQPQHF,TGTGCCAGCAGCTTCGATTGGGCAGGGAATCAGCCCCAGCATTTT
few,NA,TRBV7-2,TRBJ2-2,CASSSDTGELFF,TGTGCCAGCAGCTCGGACACCGGGGAGCTGTTTTTT
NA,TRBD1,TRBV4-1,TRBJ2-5,CASSQRTGEETQYF,TGCGCCAGCAGCCAGAGGACAGGGGAAGAGACCCAGTACTTC
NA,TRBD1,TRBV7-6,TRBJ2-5,CASSLPGQGPQGETQYF,TGTGCCAGCAGCCTTCCGGGACAGGGACCCCAGGGAGAGACCCAGTACTTC
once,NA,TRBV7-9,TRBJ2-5,CASSRSIGGGTQYF,TGTGCCAGCAGCCGCTCGATAGGGGGGGGGACCCAGTACTTC
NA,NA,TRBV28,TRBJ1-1,CASRTLQGNTEAFF,TGTGCCAGCAGGACACTACAGGGGAACACTGAAGCTTTCTTT
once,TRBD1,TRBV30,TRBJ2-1,CAWTRDRVNNEQFF,TGTGCCTGGACGAGGGACAGGGTCAACAATGAGCAGTTCTTC
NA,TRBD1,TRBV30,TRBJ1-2,CAWSDRGPYGYTF,TGTGCCTGGAGTGACAGGGGCCCCTATGGCTACACCTTC
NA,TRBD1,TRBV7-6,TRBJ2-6,CASSRGPATSSGANVLTF,TGTGCCAGCAGCAGGGGGCCAGCCACCAGCTCTGGGGCCAACGTCCTGACTTTC
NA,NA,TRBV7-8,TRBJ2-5,CASLRETQYF,TGTGCCAGCCTGCGAGAGACCCAGTACTTC
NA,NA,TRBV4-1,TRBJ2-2,CASSHRTDVNPLGTGELFF,TGCGCCAGCAGCCACAGGACAGATGTGAATCCCCTCGGGACCGGGGAGCTGTTTTTT
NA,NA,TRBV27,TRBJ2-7,CASSSLRLTYEQYF,TGTGCCAGCAGTTCCCTACGATTAACCTACGAGCAGTACTTC
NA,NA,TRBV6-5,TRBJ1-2,CASSYDSGHGYTF,TGTGCCAGCAGTTACGACAGCGGGCATGGCTACACCTTC
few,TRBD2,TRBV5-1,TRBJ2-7,CASRPGLALSSYEQYF,TGCGCCAGCAGACCGGGACTAGCGCTGAGTTCCTACGAGCAGTACTTC
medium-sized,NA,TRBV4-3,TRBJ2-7,CASSLRTEPSYEQYF,TGCGCCAGCAGCCTTCGGACAGAGCCATCCTACGAGCAGTACTTC
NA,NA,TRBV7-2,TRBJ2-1,CASSLARTGQRSREQFF,TGTGCCAGCAGCTTAGCGAGGACGGGACAAAGGTCGCGGGAGCAGTTCTTC
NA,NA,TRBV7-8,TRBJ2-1,CASSLLAAYNEQFF,TGTGCCAGCAGCTTGCTAGCTGCCTACAATGAGCAGTTCTTC
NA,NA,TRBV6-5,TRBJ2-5,CASSWGRQETQYF,TGTGCCAGCAGTTGGGGCAGGCAAGAGACCCAGTACTTC
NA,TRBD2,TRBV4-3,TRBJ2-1,CASSQDLLAGGSPLPYNEQFF,TGCGCCAGCAGCCAAGATCTCTTGGCGGGAGGGTCCCCTCTCCCCTACAATGAGCAGTTCTTC
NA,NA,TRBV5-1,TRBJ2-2,CASSLGFDSGELFF,TGCGCCAGCAGCTTGGGCTTTGACTCCGGGGAGCTGTTTTTT
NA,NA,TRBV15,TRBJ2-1,CATSRAAGAWNEQFF,TGTGCCACCAGCAGAGCGGCAGGGGCGTGGAATGAGCAGTTCTTC
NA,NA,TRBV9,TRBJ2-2,CASSVGTFSAGELFF,TGTGCCAGCAGCGTAGGGACTTTTAGTGCCGGGGAGCTGTTTTTT
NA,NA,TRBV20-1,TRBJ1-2,CSARLSYGYTF,TGCAGTGCTAGGTTATCCTATGGCTACACCTTC
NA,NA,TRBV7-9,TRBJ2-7,CASSLDLPGLVHEQYF,TGTGCCAGCAGCTTAGATCTACCAGGACTCGTCCACGAGCAGTACTTC
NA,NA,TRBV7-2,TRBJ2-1,CASCTAYSRYNEQFF,TGTGCCAGCTGCACCGCCTACTCCCGATACAATGAGCAGTTCTTC
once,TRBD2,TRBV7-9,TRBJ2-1,CASSPSGSSYNEQFF,TGTGCCAGCAGCCCAAGCGGGAGCTCCTACAATGAGCAGTTCTTC
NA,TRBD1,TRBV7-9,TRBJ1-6,CASRTGERSPLHF,TGTGCCAGCCGGACAGGGGAGCGCTCACCCCTCCACTTT
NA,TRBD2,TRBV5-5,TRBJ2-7,CASRSTSGEQYF,TGTGCCAGCAGGTCGACTAGCGGCGAGCAGTACTTC
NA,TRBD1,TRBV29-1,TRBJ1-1,CSAGQGLTEAFF,TGCAGCGCAGGACAGGGTTTGACTGAAGCTTTCTTT
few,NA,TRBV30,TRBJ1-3,CAWSVAPGGDGNTIYF,TGTGCCTGGAGTGTAGCCCCGGGGGGAGACGGAAACACCATATATTTT
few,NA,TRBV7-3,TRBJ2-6,CASSRRTGTGLTF,TGTGCCAGCAGCCGTAGAACAGGGACGGGTCTGACTTTC
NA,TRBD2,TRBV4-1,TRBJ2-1,CASSRGLAGHNEQFF,TGCGCCAGCAGCCGAGGGCTAGCGGGACACAATGAGCAGTTCTTC
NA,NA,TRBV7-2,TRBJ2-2,CASSLVLNTGELFF,TGTGCCAGCAGCTTAGTCCTGAACACCGGGGAGCTGTTTTTT
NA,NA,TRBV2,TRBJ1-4,CATRFRRNEKLFF,TGTGCCACGCGGTTCCGCCGGAATGAAAAACTGTTTTTT
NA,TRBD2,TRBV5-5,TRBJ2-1,CASSLYASGGLSGYNEQFF,TGTGCCAGCAGCTTGTACGCTAGCGGGGGACTCAGTGGGTACAATGAGCAGTTCTTC
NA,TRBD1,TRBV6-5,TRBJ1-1,CASSRQQTGTTEAFF,TGTGCCAGCAGTAGACAGCAGACAGGGACCACTGAAGCTTTCTTT
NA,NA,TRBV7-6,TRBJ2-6,CASSLGPPMPGSGANVLTF,TGTGCCAGCAGCTTGGGGCCGCCGATGCCGGGCTCTGGGGCCAACGTCCTGACTTTC
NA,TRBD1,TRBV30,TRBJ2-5,CAASGGRDQYF,TGTGCGGCGTCAGGGGGCCGGGACCAGTACTTC
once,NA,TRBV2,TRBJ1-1,CASSGHMNTEAFF,TGTGCCAGCAGCGGACATATGAACACTGAAGCTTTCTTT
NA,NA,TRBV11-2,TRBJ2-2,CASRRLGGTGELFF,TGTGCCAGCAGACGGCTAGGGGGAACCGGGGAGCTGTTTTTT
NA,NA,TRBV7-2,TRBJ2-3,CASSFGGHTDTQYF,TGTGCCAGCAGCTTTGGGGGCCACACAGATACGCAGTATTTT